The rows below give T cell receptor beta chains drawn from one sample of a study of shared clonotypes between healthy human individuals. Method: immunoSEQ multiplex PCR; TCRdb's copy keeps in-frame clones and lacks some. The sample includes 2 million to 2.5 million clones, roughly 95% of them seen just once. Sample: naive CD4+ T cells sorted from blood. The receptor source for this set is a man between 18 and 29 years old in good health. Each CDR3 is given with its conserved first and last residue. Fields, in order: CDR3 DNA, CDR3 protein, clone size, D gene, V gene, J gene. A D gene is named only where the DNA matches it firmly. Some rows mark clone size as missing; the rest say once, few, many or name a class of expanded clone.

CDR3nt: TGTGCTAGTGGTTTGGAGCCCAGGGAGGCCCAGTACTTC
CDR3aa: CASGLEPREAQYF
abundance: .
d_gene: .
v_gene: TRBV12-5
j_gene: TRBJ2-5

CDR3nt: TGTGCCAGCAGCTCACTAGGATTGGAGACCCAGTACTTC
CDR3aa: CASSSLGLETQYF
abundance: .
d_gene: .
v_gene: TRBV4-2
j_gene: TRBJ2-5

CDR3nt: TGTGCCAGCAGTAGGGACACGGCAATGGGGGATACGCAGTATTTT
CDR3aa: CASSRDTAMGDTQYF
abundance: .
d_gene: .
v_gene: TRBV27
j_gene: TRBJ2-3

CDR3nt: TGTGCCAGTAGTCCAATCAATCAGCCCCAGCATTTT
CDR3aa: CASSPINQPQHF
abundance: .
d_gene: .
v_gene: TRBV19
j_gene: TRBJ1-5

CDR3nt: TGTGCCAGCAGCTTGCCGGGACAGCCCTATGGCTACACCTTC
CDR3aa: CASSLPGQPYGYTF
abundance: .
d_gene: TRBD1
v_gene: TRBV5-6
j_gene: TRBJ1-2

CDR3nt: TGTGCCAGCAGAAATGGACAGGGGAGAGCTGAAGCTTTCTTT
CDR3aa: CASRNGQGRAEAFF
abundance: .
d_gene: TRBD1
v_gene: TRBV6-5
j_gene: TRBJ1-1

CDR3nt: TGTGCCTGGAGTCCCCGACAGGCTAATCAGCCCCAGCATTTT
CDR3aa: CAWSPRQANQPQHF
abundance: .
d_gene: .
v_gene: TRBV30
j_gene: TRBJ1-5

CDR3nt: TGTGCCAGCAGCTTCCGGAACAGGGACGGGGAGCTGTTTTTT
CDR3aa: CASSFRNRDGELFF
abundance: .
d_gene: .
v_gene: TRBV5-4
j_gene: TRBJ2-2

CDR3nt: TGTGCCAGCTCATTGGCCACAATCATATGGAACACTGAAGCTTTCTTT
CDR3aa: CASSLATIIWNTEAFF
abundance: .
d_gene: .
v_gene: TRBV18
j_gene: TRBJ1-1

CDR3nt: TGTGCCAGCCAGTCCACAGCCATTGGAAACACCATATATTTT
CDR3aa: CASQSTAIGNTIYF
abundance: .
d_gene: .
v_gene: TRBV6-5
j_gene: TRBJ1-3

CDR3nt: TGTGCCAGCTCACCGGGACAGGGCTCAAACAATTCACCCCTCCACTTT
CDR3aa: CASSPGQGSNNSPLHF
abundance: .
d_gene: TRBD1
v_gene: TRBV18
j_gene: TRBJ1-6

CDR3nt: TGTGCCAGTAGTTCCAAGGACAGGGTAGCCCTGAACACTGAAGCTTTCTTT
CDR3aa: CASSSKDRVALNTEAFF
abundance: .
d_gene: TRBD1
v_gene: TRBV19
j_gene: TRBJ1-1

CDR3nt: TGTGCCAGCAGCTTACAGGGGACCGGGGAGCTGTTTTTT
CDR3aa: CASSLQGTGELFF
abundance: few
d_gene: TRBD1
v_gene: TRBV5-4
j_gene: TRBJ2-2

CDR3nt: TGTGCCATCAGTGGGACAGGGACGAACTATGGCTACACCTTC
CDR3aa: CAISGTGTNYGYTF
abundance: .
d_gene: TRBD1
v_gene: TRBV10-3
j_gene: TRBJ1-2

CDR3nt: TGTGCCAGCTCACCGATAGGATCTAATGAAAAACTGTTTTTT
CDR3aa: CASSPIGSNEKLFF
abundance: .
d_gene: .
v_gene: TRBV18
j_gene: TRBJ1-4

CDR3nt: TGCGCCAGCAGCTTGGCCGGCCAGGCTAATGAAAAACTGTTTTTT
CDR3aa: CASSLAGQANEKLFF
abundance: .
d_gene: .
v_gene: TRBV5-1
j_gene: TRBJ1-4

CDR3nt: TGCGCCAGCAGCGGAGGACTAGTTACAGATACGCAGTATTTT
CDR3aa: CASSGGLVTDTQYF
abundance: .
d_gene: TRBD2
v_gene: TRBV5-1
j_gene: TRBJ2-3

CDR3nt: TGTGCCAGCTCCCCACAGGGGGCGAATCAGCCCCAGCATTTT
CDR3aa: CASSPQGANQPQHF
abundance: .
d_gene: TRBD1
v_gene: TRBV6-1
j_gene: TRBJ1-5

CDR3nt: TGTGCCAGTAGGCCGGGACTAGCAGTAGCCGGGGAGCTGTTTTTT
CDR3aa: CASRPGLAVAGELFF
abundance: once
d_gene: TRBD2
v_gene: TRBV7-9
j_gene: TRBJ2-2

CDR3nt: TGTGCCAGCAGCTTAGTCCTAGCGGGTACGAACACCGGGGAGCTGTTTTTT
CDR3aa: CASSLVLAGTNTGELFF
abundance: .
d_gene: TRBD2
v_gene: TRBV7-9
j_gene: TRBJ2-2

CDR3nt: TGCGCCAGCAGCTTGGAGCCTAGTTCGAACACCGGGGAGCTGTTTTTT
CDR3aa: CASSLEPSSNTGELFF
abundance: .
d_gene: .
v_gene: TRBV5-1
j_gene: TRBJ2-2

CDR3nt: TGTGCCAGCAGCCGATACAATGAGCAGTTCTTC
CDR3aa: CASSRYNEQFF
abundance: .
d_gene: .
v_gene: TRBV2
j_gene: TRBJ2-1

CDR3nt: TGTGCCAGCTCACCCGACTTGAACACTGAAGCTTTCTTT
CDR3aa: CASSPDLNTEAFF
abundance: .
d_gene: .
v_gene: TRBV18
j_gene: TRBJ1-1

CDR3nt: TGCGCCAGCAGCCGGGCGGCGGCGGGAGGGCTCCGCGAGCAGTACTTC
CDR3aa: CASSRAAAGGLREQYF
abundance: .
d_gene: TRBD2
v_gene: TRBV4-3
j_gene: TRBJ2-7

CDR3nt: TGCGCCAGCAGCCCGATCCCGACTAGCGGGGGGGCAAATGAGCAGTTCTTC
CDR3aa: CASSPIPTSGGANEQFF
abundance: .
d_gene: TRBD2
v_gene: TRBV4-1
j_gene: TRBJ2-1

CDR3nt: TGTGCCACCAGCAGCCGGCAGGGGGCCCTTTTAGATACGCAGTATTTT
CDR3aa: CATSSRQGALLDTQYF
abundance: .
d_gene: TRBD1
v_gene: TRBV15
j_gene: TRBJ2-3

CDR3nt: TGTGCCAGCAGTACTAGCGGGGGGCAAGAGACCCAGTACTTC
CDR3aa: CASSTSGGQETQYF
abundance: .
d_gene: TRBD2
v_gene: TRBV6-5
j_gene: TRBJ2-5

CDR3nt: TGTGCCAGCAGCACAGGGGGCGCGGGCACCGGGGAGCTGTTTTTT
CDR3aa: CASSTGGAGTGELFF
abundance: .
d_gene: TRBD1
v_gene: TRBV2
j_gene: TRBJ2-2

CDR3nt: TGTGCCAGAAGCTTGGAGGGCATGGCCAGGGAAGGTCATGGCTACACCTTC
CDR3aa: CARSLEGMAREGHGYTF
abundance: once
d_gene: .
v_gene: TRBV5-3
j_gene: TRBJ1-2

CDR3nt: TGTGCCAGCCGAGCCGGGACATCGAACACCGGGGAGCTGTTTTTT
CDR3aa: CASRAGTSNTGELFF
abundance: .
d_gene: .
v_gene: TRBV14
j_gene: TRBJ2-2

CDR3nt: TGTGCCAGCAGCTTCACAGGGGGACCGGACGAGCAGTACTTC
CDR3aa: CASSFTGGPDEQYF
abundance: .
d_gene: TRBD1
v_gene: TRBV11-2
j_gene: TRBJ2-7

CDR3nt: TGTGCCATCAGTGGAGGGGCTAGCTTGGGGGAGCTGTTTTTT
CDR3aa: CAISGGASLGELFF
abundance: .
d_gene: .
v_gene: TRBV10-3
j_gene: TRBJ2-2

CDR3nt: TGTGCCAGCAGTGACTCTGGGGGTGAGCAGTTCTTC
CDR3aa: CASSDSGGEQFF
abundance: .
d_gene: .
v_gene: TRBV6-4
j_gene: TRBJ2-1

CDR3nt: TGTGCCAGCAGCTTTAGTCCGGGGGGCAATGAGCAGTTCTTC
CDR3aa: CASSFSPGGNEQFF
abundance: .
d_gene: TRBD2
v_gene: TRBV7-2
j_gene: TRBJ2-1

CDR3nt: TGTGCCAGCAGCTCGCCGTCTCGGGACGGACGGAATAATTCACCCCTCCACTTT
CDR3aa: CASSSPSRDGRNNSPLHF
abundance: .
d_gene: .
v_gene: TRBV5-6
j_gene: TRBJ1-6

CDR3nt: TGTGCCAGCAGCCCGGGTGGAGGGGCGAACACTGAAGCTTTCTTT
CDR3aa: CASSPGGGANTEAFF
abundance: .
d_gene: .
v_gene: TRBV5-4
j_gene: TRBJ1-1

CDR3nt: TGTGCCAGCAGTGGAGTCTTAATCCTCCACTTT
CDR3aa: CASSGVLILHF
abundance: .
d_gene: .
v_gene: TRBV2
j_gene: TRBJ1-6

CDR3nt: TGCGCCAGCAGCCAAAAGTATCGGACAGGGCAGGACAATGAAAAACTGTTTTTT
CDR3aa: CASSQKYRTGQDNEKLFF
abundance: once
d_gene: TRBD1
v_gene: TRBV4-1
j_gene: TRBJ1-4

CDR3nt: TGTGCCAGCAGCTTCCAGGCGGAAGAGACCCAGTACTTC
CDR3aa: CASSFQAEETQYF
abundance: .
d_gene: .
v_gene: TRBV11-3
j_gene: TRBJ2-5

CDR3nt: TGTGCCAGCAGCTCGGGGCCCTTACTTCGAGCGCCGGTTAATGAGCAGTTCTTC
CDR3aa: CASSSGPLLRAPVNEQFF
abundance: .
d_gene: .
v_gene: TRBV7-9
j_gene: TRBJ2-1

CDR3nt: TGTGCCTCCCGGCAGGCGGATCAGCCCCAGCATTTT
CDR3aa: CASRQADQPQHF
abundance: few
d_gene: .
v_gene: TRBV10-3
j_gene: TRBJ1-5